This T cell receptor beta chain stems from a study of blood T cell repertoires in COVID-19. Study summary: From T cells, B-cell-depleted T cells, or PBMCs came the material, which was cDNA or gDNA.

Some clones are missing from TCRdb's copy, which holds only in-frame ones; the method was immunoSEQ multiplex PCR. The sample includes about 16,000 clones, 85% to 90% seen only once; the top ten take 24%. Trimming took off 1 base at V and 7 bases at J, with 7 bases between the two ends. Germline CDR1 is LGHDT and CDR2 is YNNKEL (reference sequence). The CDR3 loop spans 12 amino acids. The genes are TRBV3-1 (or the pseudogene TRBV3-2) and TRBJ2-5; D remains unclear. Sequenced: peripheral blood. The clonotype was recovered from a man aged 60-69 years with acute or convalescent COVID-19. The CDR3 protein is CASSQAQRTQYF. The CDR3 DNA sequence: TGTGCCAGCAGCCAAGCCCAGCGGACCCAGTACTTC.